Each of the 17 T cell receptor beta chains below was sequenced from the same sample in a study of CXCR3-negative and CXCR3-positive naive CD8 T cells. For these TCRs, the target antigens are not known. UMI-labeled 5' RACE TRB cDNA libraries were prepared from the cells. TCRdb reworked the 5' RACE reads into one entry per CDR3 protein, no DNA. The sample totals approximately 120,000 distinct CDR3 sequences. Whole-study results and caveats: Naive cells positive for CXCR3 carried more hydrophobic TRB CDR3s than CXCR3-negative ones.

Material: naive CXCR3+ CD8+ T cells from blood. Subset of the sample: CD45RO-CCR7+CD27+CD95- naive CD8+ T cells expressing CXCR3 (TNR3+). These receptors came from a human donor in good health. Some clones in this sample may be carry-over from other donors' samples.

The chain uses TRBV12-5 and TRBJ2-1; the TRBD2 assignment by TCRdb is unverifiable without DNA. This CDR3 is 14 amino acids long. Germline CDR1 LGHNT, CDR2 FRNRAP. CDR3 sequence reads: CASGLGQGPDEQFF.

The chain uses TRBV20-1 and TRBJ2-7; checking the TCRdb D call of TRBD1 is not possible without DNA. CDR3 length: 17 residues. Per germline, CDR1 DFQATT and CDR2 SNEGSKA (reference sequence). The CDR3: CSARPLGAGAPRGEQYF.

The V call is TRBV19, the J call TRBJ2-2; TCRdb names TRBD1, which stays unverified in the absence of DNA. Germline V gene sequence: CDR1 LNHDA, CDR2 SQIVND (reference sequence). This CDR3 is built from 13 residues. The CDR3 sequence is CASIDRATGELFF.

The chain recombines TRBV5-8 with TRBJ2-1; TCRdb's D gene call, TRBD1, goes unchecked for lack of DNA. The CDR3 consists of 17 residues. Looked up from germline, CDR1 is SGHTS and CDR2 is YDEGEE. The CDR3: CASSDRQGAKGYNEQFF.

The genes are TRBV13 and TRBJ2-5; the D call from TCRdb, TRBD2, cannot be confirmed without DNA. This CDR3 has 15 residues. Per the germline V gene, CDR1 is PRHDT and CDR2 is FYEKMQ (reference sequence). CDR3 sequence reads: CASSLGRLAWETQYF.

V gene TRBV6-5 combines with J gene TRBJ2-2. Per the germline V gene, CDR1 is MNHEY and CDR2 is SVGAGI. The CDR3 contains 12 residues. This chain's CDR3 is CASSPPTGELFF.

V usage is TRBV28 and J usage is TRBJ1-4; TCRdb lists TRBD1, though no DNA is available to test this call. Germline values: CDR1 MDHEN, CDR2 SYDVKM. This CDR3 is built from 16 residues. CDR3 loop: CASRNDRGLLNEKLFF.

V and J are TRBV7-9 and TRBJ2-7; the D call of TRBD1 rests on TCRdb alone, since no DNA is present to check it. CDR1 is SEHNR, CDR2 FQNEAQ, per germline (reference sequence). This CDR3 region has 13 residues. The chain's CDR3 is CASSPTTGGEQYF.

This sequence joins TRBV29-1 and TRBJ2-7; the TRBD1 assignment by TCRdb is unverifiable without DNA. The CDR3 spans 16 residues. Germline loops: CDR1 SQVTM, CDR2 ANQGSEA. CDR3 sequence reads: CSVEVWRRDRDYEQYF.

The chain couples TRBV21-1 to TRBJ2-5; the TRBD1 assignment by TCRdb is unverifiable without DNA. TRBV21-1 counts as a pseudogene. The CDR3 length is 14 residues. CDR3 sequence reads: CASSETGAEETQYF.

The gene calls are TRBV19 and TRBJ1-2; with no DNA, the TCRdb D assignment of TRBD1 cannot be verified. The CDR3 sequence is 16 residues long. Per the germline V gene, CDR1 is LNHDA and CDR2 is SQIVND (reference sequence). CDR3 sequence reads: CASSAHRGPSNYGYTF. The whole variable domain, filled in from reference TRBV19 and TRBJ1-2, reads DGGITQSPKYLFRKEGQNVTLSCEQNLNHDAMYWYRQDPGQGLRLIYYSQIVNDFQKGDIAEGYSVSREKKESFPLTVTSAQKNPTAFYLCASSAHRGPSNYGYTFGSGTRLTVV.

The rearrangement joins TRBV28 to TRBJ2-7; there is no DNA to check the TCRdb D call of TRBD2. CDR3 length: 15 residues. Germline V gives CDR1 MDHEN, CDR2 SYDVKM. The CDR3 sequence is CASSLSSGGSYEQYF.

V is TRBV28 and J is TRBJ2-3; checking the TCRdb D call of TRBD1 is not possible without DNA. This CDR3 has 13 residues. Germline assignment: CDR1 MDHEN and CDR2 SYDVKM. CDR3 protein: CAWAAGGADTQYF.

The V call is TRBV20-1, the J call TRBJ2-5; lacking DNA, the TRBD1 call made by TCRdb goes unchecked. Germline-derived CDR1 and CDR2 are DFQATT and SNEGSKA (reference sequence). This CDR3 has 12 residues. CDR3 amino acids: CSARVTDETQYF.

The rearrangement joins TRBV10-2 to TRBJ1-4. Germline CDR1 and CDR2: WSHSY and SAAADI. This CDR3 region has 14 residues. The CDR3 spells CASSSGGLREKLFF.

The chain recombines TRBV5-6 with TRBJ2-2. The germline gives CDR1 SGHDT, CDR2 YYEEEE. The CDR3 runs to 17 residues. The CDR3 is CASSPYPGDANTGELFF.

The chain combines TRBV7-8 with TRBJ2-1; with no DNA, the TCRdb D assignment of TRBD2 cannot be verified. Germline CDR1 reads SGHVS; CDR2 reads FQNEAQ. This CDR3 contains 13 residues. CDR3 sequence reads: CASSLAGGLEQFF.